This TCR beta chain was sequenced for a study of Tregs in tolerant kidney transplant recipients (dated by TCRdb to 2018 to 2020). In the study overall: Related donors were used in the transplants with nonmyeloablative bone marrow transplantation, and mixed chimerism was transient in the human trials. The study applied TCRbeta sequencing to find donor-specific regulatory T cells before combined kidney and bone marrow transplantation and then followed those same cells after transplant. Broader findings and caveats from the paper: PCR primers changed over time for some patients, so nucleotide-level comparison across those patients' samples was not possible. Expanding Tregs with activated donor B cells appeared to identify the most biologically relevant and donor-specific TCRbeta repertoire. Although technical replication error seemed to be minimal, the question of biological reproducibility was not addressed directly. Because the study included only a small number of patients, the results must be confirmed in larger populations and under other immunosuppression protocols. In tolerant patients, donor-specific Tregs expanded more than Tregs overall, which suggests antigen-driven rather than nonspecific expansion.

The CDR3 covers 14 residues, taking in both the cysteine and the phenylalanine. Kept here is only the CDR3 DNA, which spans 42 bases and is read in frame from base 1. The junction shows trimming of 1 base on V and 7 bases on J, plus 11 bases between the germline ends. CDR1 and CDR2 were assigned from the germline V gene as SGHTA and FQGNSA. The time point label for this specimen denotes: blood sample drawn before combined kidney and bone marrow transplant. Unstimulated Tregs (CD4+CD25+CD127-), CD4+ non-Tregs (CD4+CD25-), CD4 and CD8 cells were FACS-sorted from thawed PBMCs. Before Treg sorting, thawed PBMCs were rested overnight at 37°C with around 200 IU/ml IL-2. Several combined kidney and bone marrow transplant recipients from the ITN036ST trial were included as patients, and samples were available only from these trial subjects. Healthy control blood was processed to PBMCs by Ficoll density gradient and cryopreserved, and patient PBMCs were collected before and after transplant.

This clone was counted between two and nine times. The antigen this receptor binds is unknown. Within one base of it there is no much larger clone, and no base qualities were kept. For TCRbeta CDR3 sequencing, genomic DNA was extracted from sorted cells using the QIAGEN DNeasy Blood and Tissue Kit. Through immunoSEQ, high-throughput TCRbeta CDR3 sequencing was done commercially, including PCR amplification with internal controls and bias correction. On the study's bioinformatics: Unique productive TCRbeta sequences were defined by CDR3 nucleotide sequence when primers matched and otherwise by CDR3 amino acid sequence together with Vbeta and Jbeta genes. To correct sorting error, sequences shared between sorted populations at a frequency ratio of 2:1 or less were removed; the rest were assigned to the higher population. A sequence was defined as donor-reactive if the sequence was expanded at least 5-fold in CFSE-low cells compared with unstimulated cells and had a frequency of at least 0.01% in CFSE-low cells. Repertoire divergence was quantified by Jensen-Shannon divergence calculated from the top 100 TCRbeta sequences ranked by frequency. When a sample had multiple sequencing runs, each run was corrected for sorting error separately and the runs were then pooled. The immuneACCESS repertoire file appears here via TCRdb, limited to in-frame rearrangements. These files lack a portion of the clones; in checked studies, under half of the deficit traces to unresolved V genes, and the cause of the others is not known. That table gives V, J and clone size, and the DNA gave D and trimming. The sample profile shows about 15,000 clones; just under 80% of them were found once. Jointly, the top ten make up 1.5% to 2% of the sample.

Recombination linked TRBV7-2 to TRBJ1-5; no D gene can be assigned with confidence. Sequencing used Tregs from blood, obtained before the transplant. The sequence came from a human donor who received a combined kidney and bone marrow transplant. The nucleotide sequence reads TGTGCCAGCAGCTTAGATTGGTCCTACCAGCCCCAGCATTTT. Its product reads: CASSLDWSYQPQHF.